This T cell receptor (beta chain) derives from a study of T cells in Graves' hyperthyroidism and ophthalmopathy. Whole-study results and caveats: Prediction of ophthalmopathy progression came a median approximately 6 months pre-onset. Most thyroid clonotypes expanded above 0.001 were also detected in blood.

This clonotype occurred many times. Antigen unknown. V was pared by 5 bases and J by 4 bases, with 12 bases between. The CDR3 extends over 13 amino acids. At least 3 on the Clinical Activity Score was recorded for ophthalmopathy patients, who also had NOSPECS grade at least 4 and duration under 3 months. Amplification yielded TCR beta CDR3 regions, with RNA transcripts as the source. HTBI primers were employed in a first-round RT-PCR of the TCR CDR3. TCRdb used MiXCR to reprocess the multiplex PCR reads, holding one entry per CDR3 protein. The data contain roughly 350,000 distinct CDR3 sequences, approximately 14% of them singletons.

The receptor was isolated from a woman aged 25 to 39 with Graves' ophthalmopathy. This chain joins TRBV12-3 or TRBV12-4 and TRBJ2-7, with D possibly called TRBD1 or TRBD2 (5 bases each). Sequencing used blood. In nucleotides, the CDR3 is TGTGCCAGCAGTACTAGGACATTGTACGAGCAGTACTTC. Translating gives CASSTRTLYEQYF.